This entry is about one T cell receptor beta chain. Only in-frame clones appear in the TCRdb table, and some are missing; sequencing was by immunoSEQ multiplex PCR. The sample carries approximately 180,000 clones, 80% to 95% recorded once. The source of the sample is a study of T cell responses to AZD1222 COVID-19 vaccine. Source: peripheral blood, taken 28 days after the second dose of the MenACWY control vaccine. The clonotype originates from an adult who received the MenACWY meningococcal vaccine as a control.

CDR3 nucleotides: TGCGCCAGCAGCTTGGACTATGAGCAGTTCTTC. Translating gives CASSLDYEQFF. The genes are TRBV5-1 and TRBJ2-1, with D unclear. Trimming removed 0 bases at V and 8 bases at J, with 3 bases between. The CDR3 has 11 residues. Germline CDR1 reads SGHRS; CDR2 reads YFSETQ.